This is a list of T cell receptor beta chains from one sample in a study of cytomegalovirus exposure and HLA in healthy donors. Sequencing was performed with immunoSEQ multiplex PCR; in TCRdb, only in-frame clones are kept and a portion is missing. The repertoire consists of a few hundred thousand clones, with approximately 88% occurring once and the leading ten covering approximately 0.94%. The material sequenced was PBMCs. The receptor source for this set is a woman under 30 in good health and CMV-seronegative. Both conserved end residues are part of each CDR3. D genes are given only for firm matches. Clone size, where shown, is once, few, many, or a class for clones that have expanded.

d_gene: TRBD1; abundance: -; v_gene: TRBV5-4; j_gene: TRBJ1-1; CDR3nt: TGTGCCAGCTTTACCTCCGGACAGGGGGCTTCCTACCCCCAAAACACTGAAGCTTTCTTT; CDR3aa: CASFTSGQGASYPQNTEAFF
d_gene: -; abundance: -; v_gene: TRBV5-1; j_gene: TRBJ1-4; CDR3nt: TGCGCCAGCAGCTTGCAGTCAGGTCGGGAAAAACTGTTTTTT; CDR3aa: CASSLQSGREKLFF
d_gene: TRBD2; abundance: -; v_gene: TRBV28; j_gene: TRBJ2-7; CDR3nt: TGTGCCAGCAGTTTTGAATTTGAGCGGGAATACGAGCAGTACTTC; CDR3aa: CASSFEFEREYEQYF
d_gene: TRBD1; abundance: -; v_gene: TRBV5-1; j_gene: TRBJ1-1; CDR3nt: TGCGCCAGCAGCCAAGACAGGGATAGAGCTTTCTTT; CDR3aa: CASSQDRDRAFF
d_gene: TRBD2; abundance: -; v_gene: TRBV19; j_gene: TRBJ2-7; CDR3nt: TGTGCCAGTAGCCTTTCTACTAGCGGGTCCTACGAGCAGTACTTC; CDR3aa: CASSLSTSGSYEQYF
d_gene: TRBD1; abundance: -; v_gene: TRBV5-1; j_gene: TRBJ2-7; CDR3nt: TGCGCCAGCAGCTTCGGGGACAGGTCCTACGAGCAGTACTTC; CDR3aa: CASSFGDRSYEQYF
d_gene: -; abundance: -; v_gene: TRBV10-3; j_gene: TRBJ2-1; CDR3nt: TGTGCCATCAGTGGTAGACAGAGCTCCTACAATGAGCAGTTCTTC; CDR3aa: CAISGRQSSYNEQFF
d_gene: -; abundance: -; v_gene: TRBV5-1; j_gene: TRBJ2-3; CDR3nt: TGCGCCAGCAGCCTAGGGACTAGCACAGATACGCAGTATTTT; CDR3aa: CASSLGTSTDTQYF
d_gene: TRBD1; abundance: -; v_gene: TRBV27; j_gene: TRBJ2-2; CDR3nt: TGTGCCAGCAGCACGAGGGGGACAGGGACGACCGGGGAGCTGTTTTTT; CDR3aa: CASSTRGTGTTGELFF
d_gene: -; abundance: -; v_gene: TRBV2; j_gene: TRBJ1-5; CDR3nt: TGTGCCAGCTCAGGGGAGGGTCAGCCCCAGCATTTT; CDR3aa: CASSGEGQPQHF
d_gene: -; abundance: -; v_gene: TRBV15; j_gene: TRBJ2-1; CDR3nt: TGTGCCACCAGCAGGGGTTTTGGCAGGGCGGACAATGAGCAGTTCTTC; CDR3aa: CATSRGFGRADNEQFF
d_gene: TRBD1; abundance: few; v_gene: TRBV18; j_gene: TRBJ1-5; CDR3nt: TGTGCCAGCTCAGGGGACAGGGCAAAACCCCAGCATTTT; CDR3aa: CASSGDRAKPQHF
d_gene: TRBD1; abundance: -; v_gene: TRBV14; j_gene: TRBJ1-2; CDR3nt: TGTGCCAGCAGCCTTGGGACAGGGGGCGAATATGGCTACACCTTC; CDR3aa: CASSLGTGGEYGYTF
d_gene: TRBD1; abundance: -; v_gene: TRBV5-1; j_gene: TRBJ1-2; CDR3nt: TGCGCCAGCAGCTTGGCGGACAGGAGGGGCGGCTACACCTTC; CDR3aa: CASSLADRRGGYTF
d_gene: -; abundance: -; v_gene: TRBV27; j_gene: TRBJ2-1; CDR3nt: TGTGCCAGCAGTTTCTCGGCGGGGTTTATAAATGAGCAGTTCTTC; CDR3aa: CASSFSAGFINEQFF
d_gene: -; abundance: -; v_gene: TRBV28; j_gene: TRBJ1-6; CDR3nt: TGTGCCAGCAGTTTATTGGGAGGGGCTCTCTCACCCCTCCACTTT; CDR3aa: CASSLLGGALSPLHF
d_gene: -; abundance: -; v_gene: TRBV19; j_gene: TRBJ2-3; CDR3nt: TGTGCCAGTAGCTGGGCAGGGGACACAGATACGCAGTATTTT; CDR3aa: CASSWAGDTDTQYF
d_gene: -; abundance: -; v_gene: TRBV5-4; j_gene: TRBJ1-2; CDR3nt: TGTGCCAGCAGCCTTGACAGGCAGTTGGGTGGCTACACCTTC; CDR3aa: CASSLDRQLGGYTF
d_gene: -; abundance: -; v_gene: TRBV5-8; j_gene: TRBJ2-3; CDR3nt: TGTGCCAGCAGCTTGGCAAGGGGAGGCGGGAGCACAGATACGCAGTATTTT; CDR3aa: CASSLARGGGSTDTQYF
d_gene: -; abundance: -; v_gene: TRBV13; j_gene: TRBJ1-1; CDR3nt: TGTGCCAGCAGCTTCTCGGTGAACACTGAAGCTTTCTTT; CDR3aa: CASSFSVNTEAFF
d_gene: TRBD2; abundance: -; v_gene: TRBV2; j_gene: TRBJ2-7; CDR3nt: TGTGCCAGCAGTGAGGGCGTCGGGAGCGGGAGGAACCCCTACGAGCAGTACTTC; CDR3aa: CASSEGVGSGRNPYEQYF
d_gene: -; abundance: -; v_gene: TRBV10-2; j_gene: TRBJ1-3; CDR3nt: TGCGCCAGCAGTGAGGGGGCAGTGCGTGGAAACACCATATATTTT; CDR3aa: CASSEGAVRGNTIYF
d_gene: -; abundance: once; v_gene: TRBV6-6; j_gene: TRBJ2-5; CDR3nt: TGTGCCAGCAGTCACCTACTGGGGAGGGAGACCCAGTACTTC; CDR3aa: CASSHLLGRETQYF
d_gene: TRBD1; abundance: -; v_gene: TRBV6-6; j_gene: TRBJ1-2; CDR3nt: TGTGCCAGCAGTTACTCGTTCATCAGGGGGCAAGGCTACACCTTC; CDR3aa: CASSYSFIRGQGYTF
d_gene: -; abundance: -; v_gene: TRBV19; j_gene: TRBJ2-5; CDR3nt: TGTGCCAGTAGCACGTATCCTGGGGGCTTACAAGAGACCCAGTACTTC; CDR3aa: CASSTYPGGLQETQYF
d_gene: TRBD2; abundance: -; v_gene: TRBV11-2; j_gene: TRBJ2-7; CDR3nt: TGTGCCAGCAGCTCACTAGGGGAGGCTAGCGGGAGACCTACCTACGAGCAGTACTTC; CDR3aa: CASSSLGEASGRPTYEQYF
d_gene: -; abundance: -; v_gene: TRBV29-1; j_gene: TRBJ1-1; CDR3nt: TGCAGCGTAGGACGACAGGCCAACACTGAAGCTTTCTTT; CDR3aa: CSVGRQANTEAFF
d_gene: -; abundance: -; v_gene: TRBV19; j_gene: TRBJ1-5; CDR3nt: TGTGCCAGTAGTCCAAAGGAACAGGGAGTCCAGCCCCAGCATTTT; CDR3aa: CASSPKEQGVQPQHF
d_gene: -; abundance: -; v_gene: TRBV9; j_gene: TRBJ1-2; CDR3nt: TGTGCCAGCAGCGTCGATCCCGACAGGCCGGACTATGGCTACACCTTC; CDR3aa: CASSVDPDRPDYGYTF
d_gene: TRBD2; abundance: -; v_gene: TRBV27; j_gene: TRBJ2-7; CDR3nt: TGTGCCAGCAGAGGTTTTGGGACTAGCGGGAGTAGCGAGCAGTACTTC; CDR3aa: CASRGFGTSGSSEQYF
d_gene: TRBD2; abundance: -; v_gene: TRBV4-1; j_gene: TRBJ2-7; CDR3nt: TGCGCCAGCAGCCCCCAGTCGGCGGGAGTGCCGTACGAGCAGTACTTC; CDR3aa: CASSPQSAGVPYEQYF
d_gene: -; abundance: -; v_gene: TRBV5-6; j_gene: TRBJ1-6; CDR3nt: TGTGCCAGCAGCCCCCCTGCTCGGCGAATTGGGGAGTCACCCCTCCACTTT; CDR3aa: CASSPPARRIGESPLHF
d_gene: TRBD1; abundance: -; v_gene: TRBV10-3; j_gene: TRBJ2-3; CDR3nt: TGTGCCATTTCGACCGGGACAGCCTCCACAGATACGCAGTATTTT; CDR3aa: CAISTGTASTDTQYF
d_gene: -; abundance: once; v_gene: TRBV27; j_gene: TRBJ1-2; CDR3nt: TGTGCCAGCAGTTTTTCGGGTAGCCGTTCCTATGGCTACACCTTC; CDR3aa: CASSFSGSRSYGYTF
d_gene: -; abundance: -; v_gene: TRBV18; j_gene: TRBJ1-1; CDR3nt: TGTGCCAGCTCACCATTGGGGCAGTTGAACACTGAAGCTTTCTTT; CDR3aa: CASSPLGQLNTEAFF
d_gene: -; abundance: -; v_gene: TRBV10-2; j_gene: TRBJ2-1; CDR3nt: TGCGCCAGCAGTACAGACGGCTACAATGAGCAGTTCTTC; CDR3aa: CASSTDGYNEQFF
d_gene: TRBD1; abundance: -; v_gene: TRBV5-6; j_gene: TRBJ1-4; CDR3nt: TGTGCCAGCAGCTTGGGGGGGCCCTGGAGGGGGCAAAATGAAAAACTGTTTTTT; CDR3aa: CASSLGGPWRGQNEKLFF
d_gene: -; abundance: -; v_gene: TRBV6-6; j_gene: TRBJ2-4; CDR3nt: TGTGCCAGCAGTTACTCTGGGAGTTGGGTAAACATTCAGTACTTC; CDR3aa: CASSYSGSWVNIQYF
d_gene: TRBD1; abundance: -; v_gene: TRBV2; j_gene: TRBJ1-1; CDR3nt: TGTGCCAGCAGCCTTCATGCAGGGGGCGCAGGTGTTGGCACTGAAGCTTTCTTT; CDR3aa: CASSLHAGGAGVGTEAFF
d_gene: TRBD2; abundance: -; v_gene: TRBV27; j_gene: TRBJ2-7; CDR3nt: TGTGCCAGCAGTCCGATAATGGGACTAACAATTGAGCAGTACTTC; CDR3aa: CASSPIMGLTIEQYF
d_gene: -; abundance: once; v_gene: TRBV6-6; j_gene: TRBJ2-7; CDR3nt: TGTGCCAGCAGTTACCCGCGGGACCGCTCCTACGAGCAGTACTTC; CDR3aa: CASSYPRDRSYEQYF
d_gene: -; abundance: -; v_gene: TRBV28; j_gene: TRBJ1-4; CDR3nt: TGTGCCAGCGGGTTGTTAGGGCCGGGAGAAAAACTGTTTTTT; CDR3aa: CASGLLGPGEKLFF
d_gene: -; abundance: -; v_gene: TRBV6-6; j_gene: TRBJ2-2; CDR3nt: TGTGCCAGCAACTACCCTAGGGGGGGCACCGGGGAGCTGTTTTTT; CDR3aa: CASNYPRGGTGELFF
d_gene: -; abundance: -; v_gene: TRBV11-2; j_gene: TRBJ2-7; CDR3nt: TGTGCCAGCCAGGGATACACCTACGAGCAGTACTTC; CDR3aa: CASQGYTYEQYF
d_gene: TRBD1; abundance: -; v_gene: TRBV28; j_gene: TRBJ2-6; CDR3nt: TGTGCCAGCAGTTTACTGGGACAGGGGACTGGGGCCAACGTCCTGACTTTC; CDR3aa: CASSLLGQGTGANVLTF
d_gene: -; abundance: -; v_gene: TRBV28; j_gene: TRBJ2-7; CDR3nt: TGTGCCAGCAGTTTATTAGCGGACCGTTTCGCCGAGCAGTACTTC; CDR3aa: CASSLLADRFAEQYF
d_gene: -; abundance: -; v_gene: TRBV10-1; j_gene: TRBJ2-1; CDR3nt: TGCGCCAGCAGTGAGTTTGGTCTCTCGATGAGTGAGCAGTTCTTC; CDR3aa: CASSEFGLSMSEQFF
d_gene: -; abundance: -; v_gene: TRBV19; j_gene: TRBJ2-3; CDR3nt: TGTGCCAGTAGTACCCGTCTGACAGTCGCCCCCCCAGATACGCAGTATTTT; CDR3aa: CASSTRLTVAPPDTQYF
d_gene: TRBD2; abundance: -; v_gene: TRBV7-6; j_gene: TRBJ2-7; CDR3nt: TGTGCCAGCAGCCCCTCACCAGGACTAGCGGGAGGGCACGAGCAGTACTTC; CDR3aa: CASSPSPGLAGGHEQYF
d_gene: TRBD2; abundance: -; v_gene: TRBV7-2; j_gene: TRBJ2-3; CDR3nt: TGTGCCAGCAGCTTAGGCGGGAGCAGAGATACGCAGTATTTT; CDR3aa: CASSLGGSRDTQYF
d_gene: -; abundance: once; v_gene: TRBV28; j_gene: TRBJ1-3; CDR3nt: TGTGCCAGCGCCGCGGGGTCCGGAAACACCATATATTTT; CDR3aa: CASAAGSGNTIYF
d_gene: -; abundance: -; v_gene: TRBV19; j_gene: TRBJ2-6; CDR3nt: TGTGCCAGTAGTATGCAGGGTAGCTCTGGGGCCAACGTCCTGACTTTC; CDR3aa: CASSMQGSSGANVLTF
d_gene: -; abundance: -; v_gene: TRBV21-1; j_gene: TRBJ2-5; CDR3nt: TGTGCCAGCAGCCCCACCCTATTGGACAAAATAGGGCAAGAGACCCAGTACTTC; CDR3aa: CASSPTLLDKIGQETQYF
d_gene: -; abundance: -; v_gene: TRBV2; j_gene: TRBJ1-5; CDR3nt: TGTGCCAGCAGTGAAGGGCAGATCCCTAATCAGCCCCAGCATTTT; CDR3aa: CASSEGQIPNQPQHF
d_gene: -; abundance: few; v_gene: TRBV6-5; j_gene: TRBJ2-7; CDR3nt: TGTGCCAGCAGTTACGGGGTGGGTGAAAGGGGCATGGAGCAGTACTTC; CDR3aa: CASSYGVGERGMEQYF